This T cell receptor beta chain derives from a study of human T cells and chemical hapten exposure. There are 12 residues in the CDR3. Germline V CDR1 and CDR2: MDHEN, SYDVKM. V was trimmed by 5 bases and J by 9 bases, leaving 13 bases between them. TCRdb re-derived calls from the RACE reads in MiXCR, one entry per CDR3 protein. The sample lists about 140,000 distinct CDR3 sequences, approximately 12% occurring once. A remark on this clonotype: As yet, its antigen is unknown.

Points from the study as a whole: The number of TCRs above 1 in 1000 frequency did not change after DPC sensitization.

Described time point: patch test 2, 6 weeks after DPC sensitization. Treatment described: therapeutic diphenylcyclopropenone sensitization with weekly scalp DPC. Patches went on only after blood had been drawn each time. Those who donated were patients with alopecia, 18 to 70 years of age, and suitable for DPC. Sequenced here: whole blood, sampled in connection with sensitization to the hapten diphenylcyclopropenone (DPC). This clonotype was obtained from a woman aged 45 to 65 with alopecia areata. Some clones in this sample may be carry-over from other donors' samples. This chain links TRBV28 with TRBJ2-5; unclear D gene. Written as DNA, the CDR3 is TGTGCCAGCAGTCCACTTAACATGGCCCAGTACTTC. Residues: CASSPLNMAQYF.